This T cell receptor (beta chain) emerged from a study of beta chain features in type 1 diabetes. Study-wide context: Patients looked much like healthy donors when it came to age, gender and cell yields.

Markers CD45RO/CCR7/CD25/CD127/CD95/CD27 served to sort CD4+ naive, central memory, regulatory and stem cell-like memory cells. As every portion of the isolated RNA was reverse transcribed, the sequencing read expressed TCRB transcripts. Clones were read by immunoSEQ multiplex PCR, and TCRdb kept only the in-frame ones, dropping some. The repertoire holds 240,000 or so clones, with approximately 14% as singletons. About this clone itself: The antigen remains undetermined.

Findings of the study overall: The naive, central memory and Treg TCRB repertoires looked more alike in patients than they did in healthy donors. Lower insertion and higher deletion counts appeared at VDJ junctions in type 1 diabetes patients. TCRB CDR3 length was moderately but significantly reduced in all four CD4+ subsets of Type 1 diabetes patients.

Source material: naive CD4+ T cells from blood. The sequence was obtained from a man aged 25-45 years with type 1 diabetes.

The CDR3: CASSKDSTNYGYTF. The CDR3 DNA reads TGTGCCAGCAGCAAGGACAGCACTAACTATGGCTACACCTTC. J is TRBJ1-2 and V is TRBV7-2; a weak D match, TRBD1 (6 bases). The ends were cut back, 5 bases at V and 0 bases at J, with 10 bases in the middle. The CDR3 loop spans 14 amino acids. Germline CDR1 is SGHTA and CDR2 is FQGNSA. Full variable domain (missing parts from reference TRBV7-2 and TRBJ1-2): GAGVSQSPSNKVTEKGKDVELRCDPISGHTALYWYRQSLGQGLEFLIYFQGNSAPDKSGLPSDRFSAERTGGSVSTLTIQRTQQEDSAVYLCASSKDSTNYGYTFGSGTRLTVV.